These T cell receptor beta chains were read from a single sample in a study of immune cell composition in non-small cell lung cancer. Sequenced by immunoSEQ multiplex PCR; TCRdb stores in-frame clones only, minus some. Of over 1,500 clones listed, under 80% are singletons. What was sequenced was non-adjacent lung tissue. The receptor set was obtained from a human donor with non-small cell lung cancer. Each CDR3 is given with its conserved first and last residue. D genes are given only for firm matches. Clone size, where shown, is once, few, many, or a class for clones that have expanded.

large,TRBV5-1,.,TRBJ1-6,CASSPGTSASPLHF
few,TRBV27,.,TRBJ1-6,CASRSLGSSYNSPLHF
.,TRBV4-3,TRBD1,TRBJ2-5,CASSQDRLRETQYF
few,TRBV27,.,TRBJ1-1,CASSFSRDTEAFF
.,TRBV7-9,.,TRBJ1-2,CASSSFVYGYTF
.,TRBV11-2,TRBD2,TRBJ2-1,CASSRGLAGGLEQFF
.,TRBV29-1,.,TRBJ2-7,CSVGGGTGQQQYF
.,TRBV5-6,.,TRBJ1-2,CASSFDISRVNYGYTF
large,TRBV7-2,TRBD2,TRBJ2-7,CASTSGLAGSYEQYF
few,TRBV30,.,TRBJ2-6,CAWSTGTGANVLTF
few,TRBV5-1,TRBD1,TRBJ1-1,CASSWGTGGTEAFF
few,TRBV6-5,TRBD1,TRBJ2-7,CASSPLGQGGYEQYF
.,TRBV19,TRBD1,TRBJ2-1,CASSTTGVAGNEQFF
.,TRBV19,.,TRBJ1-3,CASTGVARGNTIYF
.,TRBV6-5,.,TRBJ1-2,CASSLSQAYGYTF
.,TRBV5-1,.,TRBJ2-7,CASSLDGQPYEQYF
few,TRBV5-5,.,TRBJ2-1,CASSPDLSRANEQFF
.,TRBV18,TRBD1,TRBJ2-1,CASSPITGGNEQFF
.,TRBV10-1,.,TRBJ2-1,CASSDRGPYNEQFF
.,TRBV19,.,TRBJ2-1,CASSISPDNEQFF
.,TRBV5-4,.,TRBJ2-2,CASSAGTTDGLFF
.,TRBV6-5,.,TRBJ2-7,CASRPTGLEFYEQYF
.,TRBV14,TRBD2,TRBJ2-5,CASSQVRTSGGLETQYF
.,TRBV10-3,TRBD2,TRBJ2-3,CAISESGGGLAGRTDTQYF
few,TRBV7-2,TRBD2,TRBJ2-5,CASSPRLAGAVETQYF